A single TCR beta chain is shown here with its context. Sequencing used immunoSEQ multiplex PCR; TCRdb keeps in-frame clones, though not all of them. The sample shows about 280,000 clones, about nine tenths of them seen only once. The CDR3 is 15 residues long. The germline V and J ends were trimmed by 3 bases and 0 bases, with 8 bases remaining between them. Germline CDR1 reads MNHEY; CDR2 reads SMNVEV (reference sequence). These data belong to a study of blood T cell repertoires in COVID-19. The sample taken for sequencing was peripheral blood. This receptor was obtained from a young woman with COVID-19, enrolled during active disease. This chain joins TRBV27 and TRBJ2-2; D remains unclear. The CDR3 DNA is TGTGCCAGCAGTTTGGGCAGGACGAACACCGGGGAGCTGTTTTTT. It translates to CASSLGRTNTGELFF.